A single sample gave rise to the 3 T cell receptor beta chains below, sequenced in a study of blood T cell repertoires in COVID-19. This table comes from immunoSEQ multiplex PCR, and its TCRdb copy is limited to in-frame clones, with some not included. The sample records fewer than 90,000 clones, 80% to 90% being singletons. Sequencing was performed on peripheral blood. The source is a man between 70 and 80 years old with acute or convalescent COVID-19.

V usage is TRBV19 and J usage is TRBJ2-2; no clear D gene. V lost 2 bases and J lost 5, with 9 bases in between. CDR3 size: 14 residues. Germline V CDR1 and CDR2: LNHDA, SQIVND (reference sequence). The CDR3 DNA follows: TGTGCCAGTAGTATAATGGCAGGAACCGGGGAGCTGTTTTTT. Encoded protein: CASSIMAGTGELFF.

The chain links TRBV11-2 to TRBJ2-7, with a possible D match to TRBD2 (5 bases). CDR1 and CDR2 from the germline V gene are SGHAT and FQNNGV. The CDR3 runs to 12 residues. V lost 10 bases and J lost 2, with 12 bases in between. In DNA form, the CDR3 reads TGTGCCATCCGGGGTCCCACCTACGAGCAGTACTTC. Protein product: CAIRGPTYEQYF.

The gene calls are TRBV25-1 and TRBJ1-2, with 9 positions matching TRBD1. CDR3 length: 15 amino acids. The V gene's germline CDR1 is MGHDK and CDR2 SYGVNS. V shed 4 bases and J 6 bases; nucleotides not matched to a gene: 9. This CDR3 is CASSAPGTGSHGYTF. DNA of the CDR3: TGTGCCAGCAGTGCACCCGGGACAGGGTCCCATGGCTACACCTTC.